The 32 T cell receptor beta chains in this list originate from one sample, sequenced in a study of blood T cell repertoires in COVID-19. Repertoires were generated with immunoSEQ multiplex PCR, while TCRdb's copy carries only in-frame clones and drops some. The sample yields approximately 100,000 clones, around 89% seen once. Sequencing was done on a sample of peripheral blood. The receptor set was obtained from a human donor with acute or convalescent COVID-19. The donor label of this sample is uncertain.

This clone has a single count. The V gene is TRBV9, the J gene TRBJ1-1, with D tentatively TRBD1 (5 bases). Germline V gives CDR1 SGDLS, CDR2 YYNGEE. V was shortened by 7 bases and J by 0 bases, with 10 bases between the two germline ends. The CDR3 extends over 13 amino acids. The CDR3 region is CASGAVMNTEAFF. As DNA, the CDR3 is TGTGCCAGCGGGGCAGTGATGAACACTGAAGCTTTCTTT.

The chain uses TRBV2 and TRBJ2-7, with TRBD1 identical over 7 bases. Germline trimming cut 7 bases from V and 7 bases from J; bases unmatched to any gene: 10. The germline V gene has CDR1 SNHLY and CDR2 FYNNEI. The CDR3 has 13 residues. The CDR3 DNA reads as TGTGCCAGCAAAAGACAGGGTTTTGAGGAGCAGTACTTC. This codes for CASKRQGFEEQYF. The whole variable domain, filled in from reference TRBV2 and TRBJ2-7, reads EPEVTQTPSHQVTQMGQEVILRCVPISNHLYFYWYRQILGQKVEFLVSFYNNEISEKSEIFDDQFSVERPDGSNFTLKIRSTKLEDSAMYFCASKRQGFEEQYFGPGTRLTVT.

The rearrangement joins TRBV5-4 to TRBJ1-4; 7 nucleotides align to TRBD1. J lost 4 bases, V lost 2 bases, and 5 bases had no gene match. Germline CDR1 reads SGHNT; CDR2 reads YYREEE (reference sequence). The CDR3 covers 15 residues. The chain's CDR3 is CASSFGDSSNEKLFF. The DNA for the CDR3 is TGTGCCAGCAGCTTCGGGGACAGCAGTAATGAAAAACTGTTTTTT.

The chain is built from TRBV19 and TRBJ2-2, with 8 bases identical to TRBD2. Germline trimming cut 10 bases from V and 7 bases from J; bases unmatched to any gene: 5. Germline CDR1 and CDR2: LNHDA and SQIVND (reference sequence). The CDR3 runs 12 residues. The CDR3 nucleotides read TGTGCCACCGGGAGGGCCGTCGGGGAGCTGTTTTTT. Residues: CATGRAVGELFF.

J is TRBJ2-3 and V is TRBV2; no firm D call. Germline CDR1 is SNHLY and CDR2 is FYNNEI. V lost 1 base to trimming and J lost 9 bases, with 17 bases between them. The CDR3 sequence is 15 residues long. Here the CDR3 reads CASSEGPRGLETQYF. The CDR3 DNA is TGTGCCAGCAGTGAAGGCCCTCGCGGCCTCGAAACGCAGTATTTT.

The rearrangement uses TRBV7-9 and TRBJ1-2, with D maybe TRBD1 (6 bases). Germline-derived CDR1 and CDR2 are SEHNR and FQNEAQ (reference sequence). Trimming shortened V by 5 bases and J by 3 bases, and 16 bases separated the two germline ends. This CDR3 contains 15 residues. This CDR3 is CASSRERDNDYGYTF. As DNA, the CDR3 is TGTGCCAGCAGCCGAGAACGGGACAACGACTATGGCTACACCTTC.

The CDR3 sequence is CAGQQGAITSQGTQYF. As DNA, the CDR3 is TGTGCCGGCCAACAGGGGGCAATAACCTCGCAGGGTACGCAGTATTTT. The chain links TRBV7-9 to TRBJ2-3; 9 bases map to TRBD1. Germline lookup yields CDR1 SEHNR and CDR2 FQNEAQ (reference sequence). The CDR3 sequence is 16 residues long. J gave up 8 bases and V 11 bases, and 20 bases lay outside the gene matches. The full variable domain, its missing parts supplied by reference TRBV7-9 and TRBJ2-3, is DTGVSQNPRHKITKRGQNVTFRCDPISEHNRLYWYRQTLGQGPEFLTYFQNEAQLEKSRLLSDRFSAERPKGSFSTLEIQRTEQGDSAMYLCAGQQGAITSQGTQYFGPGTRLTVL.

This sequence joins TRBV28 and TRBJ1-1, with D tentatively TRBD1 (6 bases). Germline loops: CDR1 MDHEN, CDR2 SYDVKM. Trimming removed 8 bases at V and 1 base at J, with 17 bases between. The CDR3 runs 15 residues. The CDR3 spells CASGGGSLGNTEAFF. DNA of the CDR3: TGTGCCAGCGGGGGGGGCAGCTTGGGGAACACTGAAGCTTTCTTT.

This sequence joins TRBV4-3 and TRBJ1-3; D not certain. The germline CDR1 and CDR2 sequences are LGHNA and YSLEER. The CDR3 extends over 15 amino acids. V was clipped by 1 base and J by 0 bases, with 7 bases between them. CDR3 bases: TGCGCCAGCAGCCAAGTGGCATCCTCTGGAAACACCATATATTTT. Translated, it gives CASSQVASSGNTIYF.

The CDR3: CASSLSPQETQYF. As DNA, the CDR3 is TGTGCCAGCAGCTTATCTCCCCAAGAGACCCAGTACTTC. V and J are TRBV11-2 and TRBJ2-5; no reliable D call. V lost 2 bases, J lost 1 base, and 5 bases lay in between. This CDR3 spans 13 amino acids. Germline CDR1 is SGHAT and CDR2 is FQNNGV.

The chain uses TRBV19 and TRBJ2-1; 14 positions match TRBD2. This CDR3 has 15 amino acids. CDR1 and CDR2 from the germline V gene are LNHDA and SQIVND (reference sequence). Trimming removed 4 bases from V and 10 bases from J; junction bases left unmatched: 6. For the CDR3, the DNA is TGTGCCAGTAGTAAAGGGACTAGCGGGAGTACCGAGCAGTTCTTC. Amino acid sequence: CASSKGTSGSTEQFF.

The genes are TRBV10-3 and TRBJ1-2, with TRBD1 matching 7 bases. Trimming cost V 6 bases and J 5 bases; bases outside gene matches: 12. Germline V gene sequence: CDR1 ENHRY, CDR2 SYGVKD. This CDR3 comprises 15 residues. The chain's CDR3 is CAISLQTGDPYGYTF. CDR3 sequence (DNA): TGTGCCATCAGCTTACAAACAGGGGACCCTTATGGCTACACCTTC.

The CDR3 sequence is CASSARLAGALDTQYF. The CDR3 nucleotides are TGTGCCAGCAGCGCGCGACTAGCGGGAGCTTTAGATACGCAGTATTTT. This sequence joins TRBV9 and TRBJ2-3; TRBD2 agrees at 12 bases. The germline CDR1 and CDR2 sequences are SGDLS and YYNGEE. The trim removed 3 bases at V and 5 bases at J, leaving 7 bases unmatched. The length of the CDR3 is 16 residues.

The chain combines TRBV7-2 with TRBJ1-2; D unclear. The V end was cut by 5 bases, the J end by 3 bases, with 10 bases between. Germline lookup yields CDR1 SGHTA and CDR2 FQGNSA. The CDR3 length is 13 residues. DNA of the CDR3: TGTGCCAGCAGCGGGCGTGCTGACTATGGCTACACCTTC. This encodes CASSGRADYGYTF.

The chain has TRBV6-5 and TRBJ1-2; weak D call: TRBD1 (6 bases). With 6 bases removed from V and 3 bases from J, the gap between germline ends came to 11 bases. CDR1 MNHEY and CDR2 SVGAGI come from the germline V gene. This CDR3 contains 13 residues. CDR3 DNA sequence: TGTGCCAGCAGGCTAGGGGGTCACTATGGCTACACCTTC. Its protein is CASRLGGHYGYTF.

This chain joins TRBV28 and TRBJ1-6, with 7 bases aligning to TRBD1. V lost 5 bases, J lost 6 bases, and 7 bases stayed unmatched. CDR3 length: 15 amino acids. Looked up from germline, CDR1 is MDHEN and CDR2 is SYDVKM. For the CDR3, the DNA is TGTGCCAGCAGTAAAGAGACAGGGAGTAATTCACCCCTCCACTTT. It yields the protein CASSKETGSNSPLHF.

The rearrangement links TRBV5-8 to TRBJ1-3, with 9 bases aligning to TRBD1. The CDR3 is made up of 16 amino acids. Trimming at V came to 4 bases and at J to 0 bases, leaving 5 bases not matched to a gene. Germline values: CDR1 SGHTS, CDR2 YDEGEE. The CDR3 region is CASSGRQGDSGNTIYF. The CDR3 DNA reads as TGTGCCAGCAGCGGAAGACAGGGGGACTCTGGAAACACCATATATTTT.

This chain uses TRBV7-6 with TRBJ2-1; TRBD2 might be the D (6 bases). Germline CDR1 reads SGHVS; CDR2 reads FNYEAQ. The CDR3 extends over 14 amino acids. V was pared by 3 bases and J by 6 bases, with 12 bases between. DNA for the CDR3: TGTGCCAGCAGCTTCCGACTAGGGTCCAATGAGCAGTTCTTC. Translating it yields CASSFRLGSNEQFF.

This rearrangement joins TRBV4-1 to TRBJ1-5; 9 positions match TRBD1. V lost 4 bases, J lost 4 bases, and 5 bases stayed unmatched. The CDR3 consists of 15 residues. Germline CDR1 MGHRA, CDR2 YSYEKL. In nucleotides, the CDR3 is TGCGCCAGCAGCCCCACAGGGGGCGGAAATCAGCCCCAGCATTTT. It codes for CASSPTGGGNQPQHF.

Regarding this clone: This same CDR3 is encoded by further DNA sequences in the sample. The rearrangement links TRBV5-6 to TRBJ2-7, with unresolved D. The V and J ends lost 0 bases and 6 bases respectively, with 4 bases between them. The CDR3 length is 11 residues. CDR1 and CDR2 from the germline V gene are SGHDT and YYEEEE. The CDR3 DNA sequence: TGTGCCAGCAGCTTGGGCGGCGAGCAGTACTTC. Translating it yields CASSLGGEQYF.

The CDR3 reads CSVLAGTYNEQFF. The CDR3 nucleotides read TGCAGCGTGCTAGCGGGCACCTACAATGAGCAGTTCTTC. The chain carries TRBV29-1 and TRBJ2-1; 8 bases agree with TRBD2. With 6 bases clipped from V and 2 bases from J, the junction kept 3 bases outside the gene matches. CDR1 is SQVTM, CDR2 ANQGSEA, per germline. CDR3 size: 13 residues.

This clone was seen once. The rearrangement joins TRBV19 to TRBJ2-3; D is undetermined. V lost 3 bases and J 6 bases, leaving 13 bases between the germline ends. The germline CDR1 and CDR2 sequences are LNHDA and SQIVND (reference sequence). This CDR3 has 14 amino acids. The CDR3 reads CASSILTRRDTQYF. The CDR3 coding sequence is TGTGCCAGTAGTATTTTGACTCGGCGGGATACGCAGTATTTT.

This chain uses TRBV19 with TRBJ1-6; D is undetermined. Germline-derived CDR1 and CDR2 are LNHDA and SQIVND (reference sequence). The CDR3 length is 13 residues. Deletions cut 5 bases from V and 9 bases from J, with 11 bases between. This chain's CDR3 is CASSLDSGSPLHF. The CDR3 region has the DNA TGTGCCAGTAGTTTGGATTCAGGTTCACCCCTCCACTTT.

The CDR3: CASSPGIQGGSYTF. CDR3 nucleotides: TGTGCCAGCTCACCAGGGATCCAGGGTGGGAGCTACACCTTC. This chain connects TRBV18 to TRBJ1-2; D perhaps matches TRBD1 (5 bases). V was shortened by 2 bases and J by 9 bases, with 16 bases between the two germline ends. CDR3 length equals 14 residues. Germline V lookup: CDR1 KGHSH, CDR2 LQKENI.

V gene TRBV5-1 combines with J gene TRBJ1-6; TRBD1 might be the D (6 bases). Per the germline V gene, CDR1 is SGHRS and CDR2 is YFSETQ. The CDR3 consists of 15 residues. V shed 0 bases and J shed 10 bases, with 14 bases lying between them. The CDR3 DNA reads TGCGCCAGCAGCTTGGTGGGAGGGGGAAGGTCACCCCTCCACTTT. Its protein product is CASSLVGGGRSPLHF.

The J gene is TRBJ1-6, the V gene TRBV9, with a weak D call TRBD1 (5 bases). V was pared by 2 bases and J by 7 bases, with 10 bases between. The CDR3 spans 14 residues. CDR1 and CDR2 from the germline V gene are SGDLS and YYNGEE. The CDR3 nucleotides read TGTGCCAGCAGCGTCTCAGGGTGGAATTCACCCCTCCACTTT. It is translated as CASSVSGWNSPLHF.

This chain uses TRBV7-8 with TRBJ2-1; TRBD1 might be the D (6 bases). Germline loops: CDR1 SGHVS, CDR2 FQNEAQ. CDR3 length: 15 amino acids. V shed 5 bases and J shed 5 bases, with 16 bases lying between them. The CDR3 DNA is TGTGCCAGCAGCCGAGGACAGTACTCTCACAATGAGCAGTTCTTC. This sequence encodes CASSRGQYSHNEQFF.

The rearrangement joins TRBV2 to TRBJ1-3; D unresolved. Germline V CDR1 and CDR2: SNHLY, FYNNEI. The CDR3 is 15 residues long. V was trimmed by 1 base and J by 0 bases, leaving 7 bases between them. Here the CDR3 reads CASSEESGSGNTIYF. The CDR3 DNA follows: TGTGCCAGCAGTGAAGAATCAGGCTCTGGAAACACCATATATTTT.

V usage is TRBV5-4 and J usage is TRBJ2-1; TRBD1 might be the D (5 bases). CDR1 is SGHNT, CDR2 YYREEE, per germline (reference sequence). The CDR3 covers 14 residues. V was shortened by 0 bases and J by 7 bases, with 11 bases between the two germline ends. The CDR3 nucleotides are TGTGCCAGCAGCTTGGGTGGCAGGGATAATGAGCAGTTCTTC. This translates into CASSLGGRDNEQFF.

The chain combines TRBV20-1 with TRBJ2-3; TRBD1 agrees at 9 bases. This CDR3 has 14 amino acids. V was pared by 3 bases and J by 6 bases, with 7 bases of the junction left unmatched. Germline V gives CDR1 DFQATT, CDR2 SNEGSKA (reference sequence). The CDR3 here is CSASSGTGFDTQYF. CDR3 DNA sequence: TGCAGTGCTAGTTCCGGGACAGGGTTTGATACGCAGTATTTT.

This chain joins TRBV6-2 or TRBV6-3 and TRBJ2-1; TRBD1 is a possible D gene (5 bases). Germline V gene data show CDR1 as MNHEY and CDR2 as SVGEGT. The germline V and J ends were trimmed by 3 bases and 2 bases, with 11 bases remaining between them. The CDR3 runs to 15 residues. Written as DNA, the CDR3 is TGTGCCAGCAGTTATAGGCAGGGAACCTACAATGAGCAGTTCTTC. This translates into CASSYRQGTYNEQFF.

The rearrangement joins TRBV19 to TRBJ1-2; 8 nucleotides agree with TRBD1. V shed 0 bases, J shed 4 bases, and the junction held 4 bases outside the gene matches. The germline V gene has CDR1 LNHDA and CDR2 SQIVND (reference sequence). CDR3 size: 15 residues. The CDR3 bases are TGTGCCAGTAGTATAGATCGGGACAGGCTCTATGGCTACACCTTC. Its translation: CASSIDRDRLYGYTF.